One and the same sample provided the 20 T cell receptor beta chains below, sequenced in a study of blood T cell repertoires in COVID-19. The data were produced by immunoSEQ multiplex PCR, yet TCRdb's version contains in-frame clones alone and is incomplete. This repertoire shows more than 150,000 clones, 85% to 95% found once; its top ten account for around 0.5%. The sequenced sample consisted of peripheral blood. The receptors shown here come from a man aged 50 to 59 with acute or convalescent COVID-19.

The gene calls are TRBV11-1 and TRBJ2-3; 10 nucleotides align to TRBD2. Germline V gene lookup returns CDR1 SGHAT and CDR2 FQDESV (reference sequence). With V trimmed by 4 bases and J by 1 base, 2 bases remained unmatched. The CDR3 is 15 amino acids. CDR3 sequence: CASSSGLAGTDTQYF. Here the CDR3 DNA reads TGTGCCAGCAGCTCCGGACTAGCGGGCACAGATACGCAGTATTTT.

The genes are TRBV7-3 and TRBJ1-6; 7 nucleotides agree with TRBD1. Germline V CDR1 and CDR2: SGHTA, FQGTGA. This CDR3 region has 14 residues. The junction had 1 base not matched to a gene; V was cut back by 2 bases and J by 6 bases. The CDR3 protein is CASSLGQVNSPLHF. DNA of the CDR3: TGTGCCAGCAGCTTAGGACAGGTTAATTCACCCCTCCACTTT.

The chain joins TRBV12-3 or TRBV12-4 to TRBJ2-5, with no clear D. Trimming removed 6 bases at V and 1 base at J, with 3 bases between. CDR3 length equals 11 residues. CDR3 bases: TGTGCCAGCAGACTCCAAGAGACCCAGTACTTC. Amino acids: CASRLQETQYF.

The genes are TRBV5-6 and TRBJ2-7; tentatively, D is TRBD1 (5 bases). CDR3 size: 12 residues. V lost 5 bases to trimming and J lost 7 bases, with 13 bases between them. In germline, CDR1 is SGHDT, CDR2 YYEEEE. This chain's CDR3 is CASSWGIGEQYV. The CDR3 bases are TGTGCCAGCAGTTGGGGCATAGGGGAGCAGTACGTC.

J is TRBJ1-4 and V is TRBV4-1, with 9 bases that match TRBD1. Losses at the gene ends were 6 bases for V and 5 bases for J; bases not matched to a gene: 7. Germline V CDR1 and CDR2: MGHRA, YSYEKL. This CDR3 has 15 amino acids. The CDR3 here is CASRGGTGRNEKLFF. The CDR3 bases are TGCGCCAGCAGGGGGGGGACAGGGAGAAATGAAAAACTGTTTTTT.

This chain uses TRBV5-1 with TRBJ2-7; TRBD1 aligns across 10 bases. CDR3 size: 15 residues. The germline V gene has CDR1 SGHRS and CDR2 YFSETQ. J was trimmed by 5 bases and V by 4 bases; bases with no gene match: 9. CDR3 sequence (DNA): TGCGCCAGCAGCCCAGCCGGGACAGGGGCCCACGAGCAGTACTTC. It translates to CASSPAGTGAHEQYF. The full variable domain, completed using reference TRBV5-1 and TRBJ2-7, is KAGVTQTPRYLIKTRGQQVTLSCSPISGHRSVSWYQQTPGQGLQFLFEYFSETQRNKGNFPGRFSGRQFSNSRSEMNVSTLELGDSALYLCASSPAGTGAHEQYFGPGTRLTVT.

This clone was seen a few times. This rearrangement joins TRBV9 to TRBJ2-1, with TRBD2 identical over 8 bases. Germline CDR1 SGDLS, CDR2 YYNGEE. Trimming removed 2 bases from V and 3 bases from J; junction bases left unmatched: 7. The CDR3 spans 16 residues. Here the CDR3 reads CASSVTAGGNYNEQFF. The CDR3 nucleotides are TGTGCCAGCAGCGTGACGGCGGGGGGAAACTACAATGAGCAGTTCTTC.

This chain uses TRBV7-9 with TRBJ2-2; 7 bases align to TRBD1. The CDR3 is 14 residues long. Germline values: CDR1 SEHNR, CDR2 FQNEAQ (reference sequence). Losses at the gene ends were 2 bases for V and 5 bases for J; bases not matched to a gene: 2. The CDR3 is CASSLSRGTGELFF. DNA of the CDR3: TGTGCCAGCAGCTTATCCAGGGGGACCGGGGAGCTGTTTTTT.

The chain is built from TRBV7-9 and TRBJ1-3; 7 positions agree with TRBD1. The CDR3 length is 17 residues. Germline V gives CDR1 SEHNR, CDR2 FQNEAQ (reference sequence). Trimming removed 4 bases from V and 0 bases from J; junction bases left unmatched: 9. Written as DNA, the CDR3 is TGTGCCAGCAGCTCCACGCGAGGGGGCCTCTCTGGAAACACCATATATTTT. Translated: CASSSTRGGLSGNTIYF.

The chain joins TRBV10-3 to TRBJ2-1, with a possible D match to TRBD2 (5 bases). Deletions cut 1 base from V and 9 bases from J, with 10 bases between. CDR1 and CDR2 from the germline V gene are ENHRY and SYGVKD. The CDR3 is 13 residues long. The chain's CDR3 is CAISEFEGGEQFF. CDR3 coding DNA: TGTGCCATCAGTGAGTTCGAGGGTGGTGAGCAGTTCTTC.

The rearrangement joins TRBV19 to TRBJ2-7; D possibly corresponds to TRBD1 (6 bases). This CDR3 region has 13 residues. Germline V gene lookup returns CDR1 LNHDA and CDR2 SQIVND (reference sequence). The V end lost 9 bases, the J end lost 0 bases, and 12 bases lay between the germline ends. In DNA form, the CDR3 reads TGTGCCAGACACCGGGACACCTCCTACGAGCAGTACGTC. It codes for CARHRDTSYEQYV.

CDR3 protein: CASSLGQLNIQYF. As DNA, the CDR3 is TGTGCCAGCAGCTTGGGACAACTAAACATTCAGTACTTC. The rearrangement joins TRBV7-2 to TRBJ2-4; tentatively, D is TRBD1 (6 bases). Germline-derived CDR1 and CDR2 are SGHTA and FQGNSA. The germline V and J ends were trimmed by 3 bases and 6 bases, with 9 bases remaining between them. This CDR3 has 13 residues.

The chain is built from TRBV15 and TRBJ2-1; no clear D. CDR3 length equals 15 residues. Trimming removed 0 bases at V and 0 bases at J, with 6 bases between. Germline V gives CDR1 LNHNV, CDR2 YYDKDF (reference sequence). The CDR3 here is CATSREPSSYNEQFF. CDR3 nucleotides: TGTGCCACCAGCAGAGAACCGAGCTCCTACAATGAGCAGTTCTTC.

The chain carries TRBV15 and TRBJ1-3; D gene unclear. V was cut by 4 bases and J by 4 bases, with 8 bases left in between. CDR1 LNHNV and CDR2 YYDKDF come from the germline V gene (reference sequence). The CDR3 totals 13 residues. The CDR3: CATSTQQGNTIYF. The CDR3 DNA follows: TGTGCCACCAGCACACAACAGGGAAACACCATATATTTT.

V usage is TRBV5-4 and J usage is TRBJ1-6; TRBD1 aligns across 7 bases. The CDR3 length is 15 residues. The V gene's germline CDR1 is SGHNT and CDR2 YYREEE (reference sequence). V trimming: 4 bases; J trimming: 7 bases; junction bases outside the gene matches: 8. The CDR3 DNA follows: TGTGCCAGCAGCCCAACGACAGGGTACAATTCACCCCTCCACTTT. This translates into CASSPTTGYNSPLHF.

The V gene is TRBV28, the J gene TRBJ1-2; D may be TRBD1 (6 bases). Germline lookup yields CDR1 MDHEN and CDR2 SYDVKM. The germline V and J ends were trimmed by 3 bases and 6 bases, with 11 bases remaining between them. CDR3 size: 13 residues. CDR3 bases: TGTGCCAGCAGTTTGGGGGGGCGCGATGGCTACACCTTC. Translation gives CASSLGGRDGYTF.

This clone has only one observation. J is TRBJ1-2 and V is TRBV19; TRBD1 might be the D (6 bases). Germline assignment: CDR1 LNHDA and CDR2 SQIVND (reference sequence). The CDR3 contains 15 residues. Trimming stripped 5 bases from V and 1 base from J, with 14 bases between. The chain's CDR3 is CASSAETGLNYGYTF. CDR3 nucleotide sequence: TGTGCCAGTAGTGCCGAGACAGGCCTTAACTATGGCTACACCTTC.

The chain has TRBV6-5 and TRBJ2-2, with D unclear. V lost 0 bases to trimming and J lost 1 base, with 6 bases between them. The CDR3 loop spans 15 amino acids. Germline loops: CDR1 MNHEY, CDR2 SVGAGI. DNA for the CDR3: TGTGCCAGCAGTTACTCTGCAGGGAACACCGGGGAGCTGTTTTTT. This sequence encodes CASSYSAGNTGELFF.

This clone occurred a few times. V and J are TRBV28 and TRBJ1-4; 8 nucleotides agree with TRBD1. This CDR3 is 14 amino acids long. The ends lost 6 bases at V and 3 bases at J; junction bases unmatched: 3. Germline V gene lookup returns CDR1 MDHEN and CDR2 SYDVKM. The DNA of the CDR3 is TGTGCCAGCAGGCAGACAGGGGCTAATGAAAAACTGTTTTTT. Translated, it gives CASRQTGANEKLFF.

The chain has TRBV19 and TRBJ1-5; 7 positions match TRBD1. The V gene end was trimmed by 9 bases and the J gene end by 5 bases; junction bases not matched to a gene: 10. The CDR3 covers 14 residues. The V gene's germline CDR1 is LNHDA and CDR2 SQIVND (reference sequence). CDR3: CASEETGRHQPQHF. The CDR3 nucleotides are TGTGCCAGCGAGGAGACAGGGAGGCATCAGCCCCAGCATTTT.